This T cell receptor beta chain emerged from a study of Graves' ophthalmopathy and Graves' hyperthyroidism. Amplified TCR beta CDR3 regions were obtained using RNA transcripts as template. In the first round, RT-PCR was carried out with HTBI primers, and a multiplex PCR formed the second round. TCRdb independently ran MiXCR on the multiplex PCR reads; one entry per CDR3 protein. Altogether 350,000 to 450,000 distinct CDR3 sequences are present, roughly 21% being singletons, with the ten largest covering around 3.2%. By definition, stable hyperthyroidism involved no ophthalmopathy within 18 months of follow-up. Among the hyperthyroidism patients, all were newly diagnosed, aged 18 to 65, with under 2 months' duration. The germline gives CDR1 MNHEY, CDR2 SVGEGT. This CDR3 contains 17 residues. J was trimmed by 8 bases and V by 0 bases; bases with no gene match: 13.

V and J are TRBV6-2 or TRBV6-3 and TRBJ1-2, with TRBD1 matching 9 bases. The sample consisted of peripheral blood. The receptor was isolated from a young woman with stable Graves' hyperthyroidism. The CDR3 region has the DNA TGTGCCAGCAGTTACTCGATTTCGGAACAGGGGGCGCGGGGCTACACCTTC. It encodes CASSYSISEQGARGYTF.